Described below is a single T cell receptor beta chain sequence and its context. This table comes from immunoSEQ multiplex PCR, and its TCRdb copy is limited to in-frame clones, with some not included. The data show about 160,000 clones, with 60% to 85% seen just once and 2.8% held by the top ten. The sample is drawn from a study of blood T cell repertoires in COVID-19. Turning to the study itself: There were acute and convalescent COVID-19 samples, and they came from the United States, Italy and Spain. Sample material is recorded as cDNA or gDNA derived from T cells, B-cell-depleted T cells, or PBMCs.

V was clipped by 5 bases and J by 0 bases, with 8 bases between them. CDR3 length: 13 residues. Germline values: CDR1 LNHDA, CDR2 SQIVND (reference sequence). This clonotype was obtained from a man in his 70s with acute or convalescent COVID-19. The material sequenced was peripheral blood. This chain links TRBV19 with TRBJ2-7; D is unresolved. The CDR3 loop is CASSAQDSYEQYF. The CDR3 nucleotides are TGTGCCAGTAGTGCCCAGGACTCCTACGAGCAGTACTTC.